These T cell receptor beta chains were read from a single sample in a study of blood T cell repertoires in COVID-19. The repertoire was sequenced with immunoSEQ multiplex PCR; TCRdb's copy has only in-frame clones and lacks some. The data show some 240,000 clones, with around 84% seen just once and over 1.2% held by the top ten. The sample consisted of peripheral blood. These receptors all stem from a woman in her thirties or forties who had recovered from COVID-19. The CDR3 runs from the conserved cysteine through the conserved F or W. Each record gives: J gene, clone size, D gene, V gene, CDR3 protein, CDR3 DNA. A D gene is named only where the DNA matches it firmly. The size of a clone is reported for some rows only, either as once, few or many, or as a class for expanded clones.

TRBJ1-4	-	TRBD1	TRBV25-1	CASQWSGGEKLFF	TGTGCCAGCCAATGGTCAGGGGGAGAAAAACTGTTTTTT
TRBJ2-1	-	-	TRBV7-8	CASSPNRASAYNEQFF	TGTGCCAGCAGCCCCAACAGGGCTTCTGCCTACAATGAGCAGTTCTTC
TRBJ1-2	-	-	TRBV19	CASSIDAFSGRGRPNYGYTF	TGTGCCAGTAGTATTGATGCTTTTTCGGGTCGCGGCAGACCTAACTATGGCTACACCTTC
TRBJ1-5	few	-	TRBV10-3	CAIQGGSNQPQHF	TGTGCCATCCAGGGAGGGAGCAATCAGCCCCAGCATTTT
TRBJ2-3	-	TRBD1	TRBV6-2/TRBV6-3	CASSYGGQGLSTDTQYF	TGTGCCAGCAGTTATGGGGGACAGGGGTTGAGCACAGATACGCAGTATTTT
TRBJ1-2	-	-	TRBV19	CASSIQGVSRGYTF	TGTGCCAGTAGTATTCAAGGAGTTTCTCGCGGCTACACCTTC
TRBJ2-7	once	-	TRBV13	CASSLSRPPGEQYF	TGTGCCAGCAGCTTATCAAGGCCCCCGGGTGAGCAGTACTTC
TRBJ1-6	-	-	TRBV5-1	CASSTLQEDSPLHF	TGCGCCAGCAGCACGCTGCAGGAGGATTCACCCCTCCACTTT
TRBJ2-7	-	TRBD1	TRBV6-5	CASSLGQVYEQYF	TGTGCCAGCAGCCTAGGACAGGTCTACGAGCAGTACTTC
TRBJ1-2	-	-	TRBV7-9	CASSKGDLYGYTF	TGTGCCAGCAGCAAGGGAGACCTCTATGGCTACACCTTC
TRBJ1-1	-	-	TRBV5-6	CASSFFGREAFF	TGTGCCAGCAGCTTTTTTGGCCGTGAAGCTTTCTTT
TRBJ1-2	-	TRBD1	TRBV5-4	CASSRGGQGASGYTF	TGTGCCAGCAGCCGAGGGGGACAGGGGGCTTCCGGCTACACCTTC
TRBJ1-1	-	-	TRBV25-1	CASSESGQGNTEAFF	TGTGCCAGCAGTGAAAGTGGGCAGGGGAACACTGAAGCTTTCTTT
TRBJ1-5	-	-	TRBV2	CASSENQANQPQHF	TGTGCCAGCAGTGAAAACCAAGCAAATCAGCCCCAGCATTTT
TRBJ2-1	-	TRBD2	TRBV5-1	CASSSGGVDNEQFF	TGCGCCAGCTCTAGCGGGGGGGTAGACAATGAGCAGTTCTTC
TRBJ1-1	once	-	TRBV16	CASSRTQGNGEAFF	TGTGCCAGCAGCCGGACACAGGGAAATGGAGAAGCTTTCTTT
TRBJ1-1	-	TRBD1	TRBV28	CASSLRGQTEAFF	TGTGCCAGCAGTTTAAGGGGGCAAACTGAAGCTTTCTTT
TRBJ2-3	-	-	TRBV19	CASIAQGISTDTQYF	TGTGCCAGTATCGCCCAGGGGATAAGCACAGATACGCAGTATTTT
TRBJ2-5	-	TRBD2	TRBV5-1	CASSLDPLGLTSGETQYF	TGCGCCAGCAGCTTGGACCCATTGGGGTTGACTAGCGGGGAGACCCAGTACTTC
TRBJ2-7	-	-	TRBV19	CASGQGYEQYF	TGTGCCAGCGGTCAGGGGTACGAGCAGTACTTC
TRBJ1-1	-	-	TRBV27	CASSTGMNTEAFF	TGTGCCAGCAGTACAGGGATGAACACTGAAGCTTTCTTT
TRBJ2-1	-	-	TRBV7-2	CASSLGQNNEQFF	TGTGCCAGCAGCTTAGGACAGAACAATGAGCAGTTCTTC
TRBJ2-1	-	TRBD1	TRBV5-1	CASSLINQAGGLAYNEQFF	TGCGCCAGCAGCTTGATCAATCAGGCAGGGGGCCTAGCCTACAATGAGCAGTTCTTC
TRBJ2-1	-	-	TRBV24-1	CATGSGAGEQFF	TGTGCCACCGGTTCAGGGGCGGGTGAGCAGTTCTTC
TRBJ1-1	-	TRBD1	TRBV28	CASSLFGGQGGMLNTEAFF	TGTGCCAGCAGTTTATTTGGAGGACAGGGAGGTATGCTGAACACTGAAGCTTTCTTT
TRBJ1-2	-	-	TRBV4-3	CASSQDRTFGYTF	TGCGCCAGCAGCCAAGATCGGACATTTGGCTACACCTTC
TRBJ2-3	-	-	TRBV18	CASSPLGTSTDTQYF	TGTGCCAGCTCGCCCCTGGGGACTAGCACAGATACGCAGTATTTT
TRBJ1-3	-	-	TRBV19	CASSVQGSSGNTIYF	TGTGCCAGTAGCGTACAGGGTAGCTCTGGAAACACCATATATTTT
TRBJ1-6	few	TRBD1	TRBV7-9	CASSPGRGQGSSPLHF	TGTGCCAGCAGCCCTGGTAGGGGACAGGGGTCGTCACCCCTCCACTTT
TRBJ1-1	-	-	TRBV6-6	CASSYRQHTEAFF	TGTGCCAGCAGTTACCGACAGCACACTGAAGCTTTCTTT
TRBJ2-2	-	-	TRBV5-1	CASSRTQGIPGELFF	TGCGCCAGCAGCCGAACTCAGGGTATTCCCGGGGAGCTGTTTTTT
TRBJ2-1	-	TRBD2	TRBV19	CASSTRRGGAYNEQFF	TGTGCCAGTAGTACCCGCCGGGGGGGAGCCTACAATGAGCAGTTCTTC
TRBJ1-5	-	TRBD1	TRBV6-7	CASSYPGQGNQPQHF	TGTGCCAGCAGTTACCCGGGACAGGGAAATCAGCCCCAGCATTTT
TRBJ2-1	-	TRBD2	TRBV6-1	CASSDSGGSWDEQFF	TGTGCCAGCAGTGACAGCGGGGGGTCGTGGGATGAGCAGTTCTTC
TRBJ2-3	-	-	TRBV9	CASSARGDSTDTQYF	TGTGCCAGCAGCGCCAGGGGGGATAGCACAGATACGCAGTATTTT
TRBJ2-7	-	-	TRBV6-5	CASSYGGPSYEQYF	TGTGCCAGCAGTTATGGCGGGCCCTCCTACGAGCAGTACTTC
TRBJ2-1	many	TRBD2	TRBV3-1/TRBV3-2	CASSRGTSGGIYEQFF	TGTGCCAGCAGCCGCGGGACTAGCGGGGGCATCTATGAGCAGTTCTTC
TRBJ2-3	-	TRBD2	TRBV4-2	CASSVRLAGGPGDTQYF	TGTGCCAGCAGCGTCCGACTAGCGGGGGGGCCTGGAGATACGCAGTATTTT
TRBJ1-5	-	-	TRBV6-2/TRBV6-3	CASSYGPGQPQHF	TGTGCCAGCAGTTACGGTCCAGGTCAGCCCCAGCATTTT
TRBJ1-5	-	TRBD1	TRBV7-2	CASSLAGGRAQPQHF	TGTGCCAGCAGCTTAGCAGGGGGCAGGGCCCAGCCCCAGCATTTT
TRBJ1-6	-	-	TRBV21-1	CASNAADSSNSPLHF	TGTGCCAGCAACGCGGCAGACTCGAGTAATTCACCCCTCCACTTT
TRBJ1-2	-	TRBD1	TRBV7-9	CASSLGQGILDGYTF	TGTGCCAGCAGCTTAGGACAGGGGATCCTCGATGGCTACACCTTC
TRBJ2-3	-	TRBD1	TRBV6-6	CASTGQGWGPTDTQYF	TGTGCCAGCACCGGACAGGGTTGGGGCCCGACAGATACGCAGTATTTT
TRBJ2-3	few	-	TRBV3-1/TRBV3-2	CASSQLRATRADTQYF	TGTGCCAGCAGCCAACTTAGAGCAACGCGGGCAGATACGCAGTATTTT
TRBJ1-2	-	TRBD1	TRBV6-5	CASSYGDRGDGYTF	TGTGCCAGCAGTTACGGGGACAGGGGAGATGGCTACACCTTC
TRBJ1-1	-	-	TRBV6-5	CASLPGFFIAFF	TGTGCCAGCTTACCGGGGTTTTTTATAGCTTTCTTT
TRBJ1-5	few	-	TRBV6-1	CASGSRGNQPQHF	TGTGCCAGCGGCTCCAGGGGCAATCAGCCCCAGCATTTT
TRBJ2-5	-	-	TRBV6-6	CASSPVGGQTQYF	TGTGCCAGCTCCCCAGTGGGGGGACAGACCCAGTACTTC
TRBJ1-1	-	-	TRBV15	CATSRGRDTEAFF	TGTGCCACCAGCAGGGGGAGGGACACTGAAGCTTTCTTT
TRBJ2-5	-	TRBD2	TRBV7-9	CASSLALAGEETQYF	TGTGCCAGCAGCTTAGCGCTAGCGGGGGAAGAGACCCAGTACTTC
TRBJ1-1	-	TRBD1	TRBV28	CASSFRGQGGTEAFF	TGTGCCAGCAGTTTTCGGGGACAGGGGGGCACTGAAGCTTTCTTT
TRBJ2-1	once	TRBD1	TRBV5-1	CASSPGTGFANEQFF	TGCGCCAGCAGCCCCGGGACAGGGTTTGCCAATGAGCAGTTCTTC
TRBJ2-2	-	TRBD2	TRBV27	CASSYGGGTGELFF	TGTGCCAGCAGTTACGGGGGGGGCACCGGGGAGCTGTTTTTT